Listed below are T cell receptor beta chains from one sample, sequenced in a study of cytomegalovirus exposure and HLA in healthy donors. The protocol was immunoSEQ multiplex PCR, while the TCRdb copy is restricted to in-frame clones and leaves out a portion. The profile covers some 150,000 clones, with 60% to 85% appearing a single time and around 3.5% taken by the ten largest. The sequencing input was PBMCs. These receptors came from a man aged 30-40 years in good health and CMV-seropositive. The CDR3 runs from the conserved cysteine through the conserved F or W. The D gene is left open where the match is weak. Part of the rows lack a size; the others show once, few, many or a class for expanded clones.

d_call	v_call	j_call	clone_size	cdr3_nt	cdr3_aa
.	TRBV28	TRBJ2-7	.	TGTGCCAGCAGTTTTGACAGTTCCTACGAGCAGTACTTC	CASSFDSSYEQYF
.	TRBV2	TRBJ2-4	.	TGTGCCAGCGGGTACAGGGATCCTAAAAACATTCAGTACTTC	CASGYRDPKNIQYF
TRBD1	TRBV5-4	TRBJ2-5	.	TGTGCCAGCAAAAGACAGGGGAGTATGGAGACCCAGTACTTC	CASKRQGSMETQYF
TRBD1	TRBV9	TRBJ2-5	.	TGTGCCAGCAGCGCGTCCGGGACAGGGGCCTTTCAAGAGACCCAGTACTTC	CASSASGTGAFQETQYF
TRBD1	TRBV9	TRBJ2-5	.	TGTGCCAGCAGCGACGGACAGGGGATATGGGAGACCCAGTACTTC	CASSDGQGIWETQYF
TRBD1	TRBV6-5	TRBJ1-5	.	TGTGCCAGCAGCCCAGGGGGCCTCAATCAGCCCCAGCATTTT	CASSPGGLNQPQHF
.	TRBV30	TRBJ2-3	.	TGTGCCTGGGCCCCGGGTCAAAATCCAGATACGCAGTATTTT	CAWAPGQNPDTQYF
.	TRBV15	TRBJ2-7	.	TGTGCCACCAGCAGGAGTTGGGGGGGCGCAGGGAACGAGCAGTACTTC	CATSRSWGGAGNEQYF
TRBD1	TRBV7-2	TRBJ1-1	.	TGTGCCAGCAGCTCACAGGGGGCGACGAACACTGAAGCTTTCTTT	CASSSQGATNTEAFF
TRBD2	TRBV7-6	TRBJ2-5	.	TGTGCCAGCAGCCCGGGGCGGACTAGCGGGGGACGGCAAGAGACCCAGTACTTC	CASSPGRTSGGRQETQYF
.	TRBV5-1	TRBJ2-7	.	TGCGCCAGCACCAAGAACCTATACAGGGTAGGGTACGAGCAGTACTTC	CASTKNLYRVGYEQYF
.	TRBV5-1	TRBJ2-3	.	TGCGCCAGCAGCGGAATCACGGGTAGCACAGATACGCAGTATTTT	CASSGITGSTDTQYF
TRBD2	TRBV6-5	TRBJ2-5	once	TGTGCCAGCAGTTACTCGACAGCGGGGAAGCAAGAGACCCAGTACTTC	CASSYSTAGKQETQYF
.	TRBV5-4	TRBJ2-7	.	TGTGCCAGCAGTAGGACAGAATATGACGAGCAGTACTTC	CASSRTEYDEQYF
.	TRBV5-1	TRBJ2-2	.	TGCGCCAGCAGCCCGACTAGTCCCGGGGAGCTGTTTTTT	CASSPTSPGELFF
.	TRBV29-1	TRBJ1-1	.	TGCAGCGTTTCTGAGCTCCGGGGGAACACTGAAGCTTTCTTT	CSVSELRGNTEAFF
.	TRBV28	TRBJ2-3	.	TGTGCCAGCAGTCGCCTCCGGGGGTTCGCAGATACGCAGTATTTT	CASSRLRGFADTQYF
TRBD1	TRBV5-4	TRBJ1-6	.	TGTGCCAGCAGACGACAGGGGGAAAATTCACCCCTCCACTTT	CASRRQGENSPLHF
.	TRBV27	TRBJ1-1	.	TGTGCCAGCAGTTTTTCCCCGGACATGGGAACTGAAGCTTTCTTT	CASSFSPDMGTEAFF
.	TRBV7-2	TRBJ2-7	few	TGTGCCAGCAGCTTAGTTGGGGGGGGCCTCTCCTACGAGCAGTACTTC	CASSLVGGGLSYEQYF
TRBD1	TRBV5-1	TRBJ1-5	once	TGCGCCAGCAGCCAAACAGGGGCCAATCAGCCCCAGCATTTT	CASSQTGANQPQHF
TRBD2	TRBV28	TRBJ2-1	.	TGTGCCAGCAGTTCGGGACTAGCGCATGAGCAGTTCTTC	CASSSGLAHEQFF
TRBD2	TRBV5-4	TRBJ2-5	.	TGTGCCAGCAGCTTGATGTTCGGGGGGGCGGGGGAGACCCAGTACTTC	CASSLMFGGAGETQYF
.	TRBV10-3	TRBJ1-6	.	TGTGCCATCAGTGAGTCGACTCCAGGGCGTAATTCACCCCTCCACTTT	CAISESTPGRNSPLHF
TRBD1	TRBV5-1	TRBJ1-1	.	TGCGCCAGCACCCCCGGGACAGACGGATTGAACACTGAAGCTTTCTTT	CASTPGTDGLNTEAFF
TRBD1	TRBV5-6	TRBJ1-5	.	TGTGCCAGCAGCTCGCCCGGGACAGTCCGGGCTCAGCCCCAGCATTTT	CASSSPGTVRAQPQHF
.	TRBV6-5	TRBJ2-7	few	TGTGCCAGCATCAGGGGGCTAGCGGCCTACGAGCAGTACTTC	CASIRGLAAYEQYF
.	TRBV2	TRBJ2-1	.	TGTGCCAGCAGTGAAGCGGCCCCTGGGCTACCCTTATACAATGAGCAGTTCTTC	CASSEAAPGLPLYNEQFF
.	TRBV5-1	TRBJ1-4	.	TGCGCCAGCAGCTCTGCCGGGACTGCGGGGGAAAAACTGTTTTTT	CASSSAGTAGEKLFF
.	TRBV28	TRBJ2-5	once	TGTGCCAGCAGTACTGAACGTCAGGGGGGCACGGGCGACCAGTACTTC	CASSTERQGGTGDQYF
.	TRBV5-1	TRBJ2-5	.	TGCGCCAGCAGCTTCCTGGACAGACGAGGGGGGACCCAGTACTTC	CASSFLDRRGGTQYF
.	TRBV2	TRBJ2-4	once	TGTGCCAGCGGCGGTCTAGCCAAAAACATTCAGTACTTC	CASGGLAKNIQYF
.	TRBV9	TRBJ1-5	.	TGTGCCAGCAGCGTGGGGGGGACCAGTCAGCCCCAGCATTTT	CASSVGGTSQPQHF
TRBD1	TRBV9	TRBJ1-1	.	TGTGCCAGCAGCGTAGCTGCGGGACAGGGCGTGGGTGAAGCTTTCTTT	CASSVAAGQGVGEAFF
.	TRBV27	TRBJ2-3	.	TGTGCCAGCAGTTTCGGACAGCCTCCAGTGGACACAGATACGCAGTATTTT	CASSFGQPPVDTDTQYF
.	TRBV2	TRBJ2-2	.	TGTGCCAGCAGTGCTAGCATGTACACCGGGGAGCTGTTTTTT	CASSASMYTGELFF
.	TRBV6-6	TRBJ2-1	.	TGTGCCAGCACCCAGAGAACCGGACAGCTTTGGAATGAGCAGTTCTTC	CASTQRTGQLWNEQFF
.	TRBV30	TRBJ2-4	.	TGTGCCTGGAGTCCAGGGCGAGACATTCAGTACTTC	CAWSPGRDIQYF
.	TRBV7-2	TRBJ2-2	.	TGTGCCAGCAGGCCTGCGGCAAAATCCGGGGAGCTGTTTTTT	CASRPAAKSGELFF
TRBD1	TRBV7-9	TRBJ1-2	.	TGTGCCAGCAGCTCACCGGGACAGGGAGGCTATGGCTACACCTTC	CASSSPGQGGYGYTF
.	TRBV12-2	TRBJ1-2	.	TGTGCAAGTCACCTCGGGGGACAGCTGAAGTATGGCTACACCTTC	CASHLGGQLKYGYTF
TRBD1	TRBV27	TRBJ2-1	.	TGTGCCAGCAGTGACGGGACAGGCCTGGGAAATGAGCAGTTCTTC	CASSDGTGLGNEQFF
TRBD1	TRBV11-1	TRBJ1-5	.	TGTGCCAGCAGACGGACAGGTTTCAATCAGCCCCAGCATTTT	CASRRTGFNQPQHF
TRBD1	TRBV5-1	TRBJ1-2	once	TGCGCCAGCAGCTTACAGGGGGCGAACTATGGCTACACCTTC	CASSLQGANYGYTF
TRBD1	TRBV5-4	TRBJ1-2	.	TGTGCCAGCAGCCCCGGGACAGCCAATGGCTACACCTTC	CASSPGTANGYTF
.	TRBV19	TRBJ1-1	.	TGTGCCAGTAGTCCCCACGAGGGCAGCGGGAACACTGAAGCTTTCTTT	CASSPHEGSGNTEAFF
.	TRBV18	TRBJ1-4	.	TGTGCCAGCTCAACAGCTATTACTAATGAAAAACTGTTTTTT	CASSTAITNEKLFF
TRBD2	TRBV9	TRBJ2-1	few	TGTGCCAGCAGCGCGAAAGGGACTAGCGGGGTTCACAGGGGGTACAATGAGCAGTTCTTC	CASSAKGTSGVHRGYNEQFF
TRBD1	TRBV2	TRBJ2-5	once	TGTGCCAGCTCACCCACAGGGGTCCAAGAGACCCAGTACTTC	CASSPTGVQETQYF
TRBD2	TRBV5-6	TRBJ2-3	.	TGTGCCAGCAGCTTGGGCGGGGGGGGAGCAGATACGCAGTATTTT	CASSLGGGGADTQYF
.	TRBV6-1	TRBJ2-7	.	TGTGCCAGCAGTGGGACTCTAGCGCTGCCTTCTCCCGAGCAGTACTTC	CASSGTLALPSPEQYF
.	TRBV27	TRBJ1-2	.	TGTGCCAGCAGTTCGAGAGCCCTAAACTATGGCTACACCTTC	CASSSRALNYGYTF
TRBD1	TRBV4-1	TRBJ2-5	.	TGCGCCAGCAGCCAAGCGACTGGACAGGCTCCAGAGACCCAGTACTTC	CASSQATGQAPETQYF
TRBD1	TRBV6-1	TRBJ2-2	once	TGTGTCAGCAGTGAATTTGCGGCAGGGGGAGTCGGGGAGCTGTTTTTT	CVSSEFAAGGVGELFF
TRBD1	TRBV11-2	TRBJ1-5	.	TGTGCCAGCAGCTCCTGGACAGGGGGAGTCAGCAATCAGCCCCAGCATTTT	CASSSWTGGVSNQPQHF